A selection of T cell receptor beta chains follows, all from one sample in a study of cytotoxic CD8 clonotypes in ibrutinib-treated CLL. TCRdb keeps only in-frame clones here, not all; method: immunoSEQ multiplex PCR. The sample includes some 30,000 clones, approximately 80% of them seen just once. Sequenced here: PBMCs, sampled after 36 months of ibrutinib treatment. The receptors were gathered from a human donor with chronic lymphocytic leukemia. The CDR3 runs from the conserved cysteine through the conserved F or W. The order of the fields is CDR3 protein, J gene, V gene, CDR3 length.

CDR3aa: CASRGRIFYGYTF
j_gene: TRBJ1-2
v_gene: TRBV2
len: 13

CDR3aa: CSVAETMDSPLHF
j_gene: TRBJ1-6
v_gene: TRBV29-1
len: 13

CDR3aa: CASSPSGTSNEQFF
j_gene: TRBJ2-1
v_gene: TRBV7-9
len: 14

CDR3aa: CSVPGTVNEKLFF
j_gene: TRBJ1-4
v_gene: TRBV29-1
len: 13

CDR3aa: CASSLARSRAFF
j_gene: TRBJ1-1
v_gene: TRBV7-2
len: 12

CDR3aa: CASSLDLDGGNTIYF
j_gene: TRBJ1-3
v_gene: TRBV4-2
len: 15

CDR3aa: CASSPGSQTAYEQYF
j_gene: TRBJ2-7
v_gene: TRBV7-8
len: 15

CDR3aa: CASSDLGSEQYF
j_gene: TRBJ2-7
v_gene: TRBV27
len: 12

CDR3aa: CASSSYRGHEAFF
j_gene: TRBJ1-1
v_gene: TRBV18
len: 13

CDR3aa: CASSKAVGKEGGANVLTF
j_gene: TRBJ2-6
v_gene: TRBV21-1
len: 18

CDR3aa: CASSLGVTGGQGDTQYF
j_gene: TRBJ2-3
v_gene: TRBV5-4
len: 17

CDR3aa: CASSPEGLEETQYF
j_gene: TRBJ2-5
v_gene: TRBV13
len: 14

CDR3aa: CASNGGSYGYTF
j_gene: TRBJ1-2
v_gene: TRBV6-6
len: 12

CDR3aa: CASSVMGRSRTEAFF
j_gene: TRBJ1-1
v_gene: TRBV25-1
len: 15

CDR3aa: CASSPFAGNTIYF
j_gene: TRBJ1-3
v_gene: TRBV6-5
len: 13

CDR3aa: CASSVEQLPISGNTIYF
j_gene: TRBJ1-3
v_gene: TRBV9
len: 17

CDR3aa: CASSELGTASRDTEAFF
j_gene: TRBJ1-1
v_gene: TRBV25-1
len: 17

CDR3aa: CASSLAPGPYEQYF
j_gene: TRBJ2-7
v_gene: TRBV5-1
len: 14

CDR3aa: CASSLDSSTFPQSGEQYF
j_gene: TRBJ2-7
v_gene: TRBV7-6
len: 18

CDR3aa: CASRGTGDTGELFF
j_gene: TRBJ2-2
v_gene: TRBV7-8
len: 14

CDR3aa: CASSLVLGVGQPQHF
j_gene: TRBJ1-5
v_gene: TRBV7-8
len: 15

CDR3aa: CASSWTGDYGYTF
j_gene: TRBJ1-2
v_gene: TRBV5-4
len: 13

CDR3aa: CASSLRTSGGRNTGELFF
j_gene: TRBJ2-2
v_gene: TRBV5-6
len: 18

CDR3aa: CSAKGQGGNTIYF
j_gene: TRBJ1-3
v_gene: TRBV29-1
len: 13

CDR3aa: CASRVDRERQQYF
j_gene: TRBJ2-7
v_gene: TRBV6-5
len: 13

CDR3aa: CASSLRQGVYTGELFF
j_gene: TRBJ2-2
v_gene: TRBV28
len: 16

CDR3aa: CASSLTGLDSPLHF
j_gene: TRBJ1-6
v_gene: TRBV5-1
len: 14

CDR3aa: CASSITREDEAFF
j_gene: TRBJ1-1
v_gene: TRBV19
len: 13

CDR3aa: CASSPSGREGNTIYF
j_gene: TRBJ1-3
v_gene: TRBV7-8
len: 15

CDR3aa: CATSQGYNYGYTF
j_gene: TRBJ1-2
v_gene: TRBV27
len: 13